This T cell receptor (beta chain) was sequenced for a study of T cells in localized non-small cell lung cancer. Per germline, CDR1 ENHRY and CDR2 SYGVKD. The CDR3 consists of 14 residues. With 7 bases removed from V and 0 bases from J, the gap between germline ends came to 12 bases. Repertoires were generated with immunoSEQ multiplex PCR, while TCRdb's copy carries only in-frame clones and drops some. The sample shows tens of thousands of clones, 84% of them seen only once. The genes are TRBV10-3 and TRBJ1-1; D perhaps matches TRBD1 (5 bases). The receptor's source is a female donor aged 60 or older with stage I lung adenocarcinoma. The source was peripheral blood, collected before any cancer treatment. The CDR3 here is CAIKGVGLNTEAFF. CDR3 nucleotide sequence: TGTGCCATCAAAGGGGTGGGCCTGAACACTGAAGCTTTCTTT.